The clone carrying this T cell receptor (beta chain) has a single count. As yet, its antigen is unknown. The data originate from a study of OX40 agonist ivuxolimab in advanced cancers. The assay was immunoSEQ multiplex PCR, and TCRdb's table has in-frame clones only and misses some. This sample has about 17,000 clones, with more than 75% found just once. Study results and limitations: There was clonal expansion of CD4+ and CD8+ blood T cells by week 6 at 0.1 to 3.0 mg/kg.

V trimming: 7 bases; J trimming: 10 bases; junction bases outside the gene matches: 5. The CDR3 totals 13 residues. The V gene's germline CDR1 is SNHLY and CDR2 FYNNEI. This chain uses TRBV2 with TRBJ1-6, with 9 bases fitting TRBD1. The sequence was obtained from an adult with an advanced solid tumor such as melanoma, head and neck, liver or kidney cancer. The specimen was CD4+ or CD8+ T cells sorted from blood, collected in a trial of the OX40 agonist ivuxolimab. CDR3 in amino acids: CASKGQGNSPLHF. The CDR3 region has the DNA TGTGCCAGCAAGGGACAGGGCAACTCACCCCTCCACTTT.